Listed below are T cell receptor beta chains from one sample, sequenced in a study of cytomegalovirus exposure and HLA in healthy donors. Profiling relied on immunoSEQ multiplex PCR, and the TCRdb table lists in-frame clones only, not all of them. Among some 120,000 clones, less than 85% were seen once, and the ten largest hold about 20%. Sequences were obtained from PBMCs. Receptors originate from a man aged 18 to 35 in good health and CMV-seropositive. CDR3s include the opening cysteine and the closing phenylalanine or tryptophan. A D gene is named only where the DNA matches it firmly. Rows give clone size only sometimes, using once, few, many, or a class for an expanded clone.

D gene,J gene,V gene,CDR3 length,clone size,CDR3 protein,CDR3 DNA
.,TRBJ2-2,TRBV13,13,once,CASSSYRRGELFF,TGTGCCAGCAGCTCTTACAGGAGAGGGGAGCTGTTTTTT
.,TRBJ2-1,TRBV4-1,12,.,CASSRLEDEQFF,TGCGCCAGCAGCCGTCTAGAGGATGAGCAGTTCTTC
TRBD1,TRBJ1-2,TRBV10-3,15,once,CAISEDRGISYGYTF,TGTGCCATCAGTGAAGACAGGGGAATTTCCTATGGCTACACCTTC
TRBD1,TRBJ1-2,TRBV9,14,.,CASSYRGGDYGYTF,TGTGCCAGCAGCTACAGGGGAGGAGACTATGGCTACACCTTC
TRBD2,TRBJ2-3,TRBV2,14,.,CARGIGLAEDTQYF,TGTGCCAGAGGGATTGGACTAGCGGAGGATACGCAGTATTTT
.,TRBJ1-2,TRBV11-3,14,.,CASSSEPENYGYTF,TGTGCCAGCAGCTCGGAGCCAGAGAACTATGGCTACACCTTC
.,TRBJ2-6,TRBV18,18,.,CASSPSPGEVSGANVLTF,TGTGCCAGCTCACCCTCTCCGGGTGAGGTATCTGGGGCCAACGTCCTGACTTTC
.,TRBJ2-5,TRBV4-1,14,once,CASSPQEGKETQYF,TGCGCCAGCAGCCCTCAGGAAGGCAAAGAGACCCAGTACTTC
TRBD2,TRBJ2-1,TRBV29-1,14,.,CSVEVEKRDFEQFF,TGCAGCGTTGAAGTAGAGAAGCGGGATTTCGAGCAGTTCTTC
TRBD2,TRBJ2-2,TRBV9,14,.,CASSVGGGTGELFF,TGTGCCAGCAGCGTAGGGGGGGGGACCGGGGAGCTGTTTTTT
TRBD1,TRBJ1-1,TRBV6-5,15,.,CASSFDRQGRTEAFF,TGTGCCAGCAGTTTCGACCGACAGGGGAGAACTGAAGCTTTCTTT
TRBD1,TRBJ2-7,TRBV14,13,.,CASSPGQGGWQYF,TGTGCCAGCAGCCCCGGACAGGGTGGGTGGCAGTACTTC
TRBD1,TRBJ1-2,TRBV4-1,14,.,CASSQRTGSYGYSF,TGCGCCAGCAGCCAAAGGACAGGATCATATGGCTACTCCTTC
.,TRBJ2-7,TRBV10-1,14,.,CASSDAETNYEQYF,TGCGCCAGCAGTGATGCGGAAACCAACTACGAGCAGTACTTC
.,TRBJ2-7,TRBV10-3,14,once,CAIRSGQSSYEQYF,TGTGCCATCAGAAGCGGTCAGAGCTCCTACGAGCAGTACTTC
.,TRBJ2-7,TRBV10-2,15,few,CASSDRGTAAREQYF,TGCGCCAGCAGTGACCGGGGGACAGCTGCGAGGGAGCAGTACTTC
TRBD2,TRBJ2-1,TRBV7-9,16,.,CASGETSGGQYNEQFF,TGTGCCAGCGGGGAGACTAGCGGGGGCCAATACAATGAGCAGTTCTTC
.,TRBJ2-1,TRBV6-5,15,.,CASSPRGAPGDEQFF,TGTGCCAGCAGTCCCCGGGGGGCCCCGGGAGATGAGCAGTTCTTC
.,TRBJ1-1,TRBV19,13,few,CASSIASGTEAFF,TGTGCCAGTAGTATAGCGTCAGGTACTGAAGCTTTCTTT
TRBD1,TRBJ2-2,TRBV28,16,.,CASRGQGAWGAGELFF,TGTGCCAGCAGGGGACAGGGGGCGTGGGGGGCCGGGGAGCTGTTTTTT